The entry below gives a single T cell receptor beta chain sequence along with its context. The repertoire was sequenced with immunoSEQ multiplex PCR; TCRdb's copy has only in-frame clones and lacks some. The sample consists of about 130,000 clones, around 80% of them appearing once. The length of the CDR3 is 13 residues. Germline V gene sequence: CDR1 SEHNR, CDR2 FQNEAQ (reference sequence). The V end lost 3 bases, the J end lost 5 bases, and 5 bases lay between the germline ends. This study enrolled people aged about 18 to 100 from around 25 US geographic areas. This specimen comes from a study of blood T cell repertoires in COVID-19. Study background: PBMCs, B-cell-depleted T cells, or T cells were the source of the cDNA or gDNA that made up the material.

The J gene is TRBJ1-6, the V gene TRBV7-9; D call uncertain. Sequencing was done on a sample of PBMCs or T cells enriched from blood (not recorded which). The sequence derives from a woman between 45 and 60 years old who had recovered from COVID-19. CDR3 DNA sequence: TGTGCCAGCAGCTTCCAGAATAATTCACCCCTCCACTTT. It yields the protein CASSFQNNSPLHF.